This T cell receptor (beta chain) comes out of a study of beta chain features in type 1 diabetes. General observations from the study: Across all four CD4+ subsets, people with type 1 diabetes showed modestly shorter TCRB CDR3s.

About this clone: What it binds is unknown.

V was clipped by 4 bases and J by 2 bases; unmatched bases: 6. CDR1 is SGHTA, CDR2 FQGTGA, per germline. The CDR3 totals 15 residues. Sequencing targeted expressed TCRB transcripts, as all isolated RNA had been reverse transcribed. Clones were sequenced by immunoSEQ multiplex PCR, and TCRdb holds only the in-frame ones, with some missing. The data contain about 710,000 clones, roughly 13% of them singletons. The sequencing sample was made of naive CD4+ T cells from blood. The sequence was obtained from a man younger than 30 with type 1 diabetes. The V and J genes are TRBV7-3 and TRBJ1-2; 8 bases are shared with TRBD1. CDR3 in DNA: TGTGCCAGCAGCTCCTGGACAGGGAGGAACTATGGCTACACCTTC. The encoded protein is CASSSWTGRNYGYTF.